A single sample is the source of the 27 T cell receptor beta chains below, sequenced in a study of T cell responses to AZD1222 COVID-19 vaccine. Assay: immunoSEQ multiplex PCR; the TCRdb copy retains only in-frame clones and omits some. The sample yields under 100,000 clones, roughly nine tenths seen once. This material consisted of peripheral blood, taken on day 0 of AZD1222 vaccination. Source of these receptors: an adult in good health.

V usage is TRBV19 and J usage is TRBJ2-7; 9 bases are shared with TRBD1. There are 13 residues in the CDR3. From germline, CDR1 is LNHDA and CDR2 SQIVND (reference sequence). V was clipped by 9 bases and J by 0 bases; unmatched bases: 3. CDR3 nucleotides: TGTGCCAGCGGGACAGGGAACTCCTACGAGCAGTACTTC. Its protein is CASGTGNSYEQYF.

This chain links TRBV7-2 with TRBJ2-1; 13 bases agree with TRBD2. The V gene's germline CDR1 is SGHTA and CDR2 FQGNSA. The CDR3 covers 18 residues. V gave up 2 bases and J gave up 5 bases; unmatched junction bases: 9. Here the CDR3 reads CASSLMWGLAGTNNEQFF. The CDR3 DNA is TGTGCCAGCAGCTTAATGTGGGGACTAGCGGGGACTAACAATGAGCAGTTCTTC.

V gene TRBV6-5 combines with J gene TRBJ2-5; D call uncertain. Trimming pared 5 bases from V and 5 bases from J, leaving 18 bases between. The CDR3 spans 15 residues. Germline loops: CDR1 MNHEY, CDR2 SVGAGI. In nucleotides, the CDR3 is TGTGCCAGCAGTCCGAAAGTTTTGCGGCGGGAGACCCAGTACTTC. Translating it yields CASSPKVLRRETQYF.

The chain uses TRBV19 and TRBJ1-2; 8 bases agree with TRBD1. V dropped 5 bases and J dropped 4; count of bases not matched to a gene: 0. Germline V gene lookup returns CDR1 LNHDA and CDR2 SQIVND (reference sequence). The CDR3 length is 12 residues. The CDR3 sequence is CASSDRGYGYTF. The DNA for the CDR3 is TGTGCCAGTAGTGACAGGGGCTATGGCTACACCTTC.

V gene TRBV28 combines with J gene TRBJ2-5; 12 bases align to TRBD2. The CDR3 runs to 15 residues. Trimming removed 6 bases from V and 5 bases from J; junction bases left unmatched: 7. Looked up from germline, CDR1 is MDHEN and CDR2 is SYDVKM. The CDR3 sequence: CASRASGGAAETQYF. The DNA for the CDR3 is TGTGCCAGCAGGGCTAGCGGGGGGGCCGCGGAGACCCAGTACTTC.

The chain has TRBV5-1 and TRBJ1-4, with D perhaps TRBD1 (6 bases). This CDR3 comprises 14 residues. Per germline, CDR1 SGHRS and CDR2 YFSETQ. The ends were cut back, 3 bases at V and 4 bases at J, with 10 bases in the middle. The CDR3 region is CASSSQGNNEKLFF. The CDR3 DNA reads as TGCGCCAGCAGCTCGCAGGGGAATAATGAAAAACTGTTTTTT.

The chain joins TRBV5-6 to TRBJ2-1; 11 positions match TRBD2. In germline, CDR1 is SGHDT, CDR2 YYEEEE. This CDR3 is 18 amino acids long. V trimming: 0 bases; J trimming: 0 bases; junction bases outside the gene matches: 5. The CDR3 region has the DNA TGTGCCAGCAGCTTGGCTAGCGGGGGGATCGCCTCCTACAATGAGCAGTTCTTC. Its protein product is CASSLASGGIASYNEQFF.

J is TRBJ1-5 and V is TRBV15, with 9 nucleotides matching TRBD1. Germline V lookup: CDR1 LNHNV, CDR2 YYDKDF (reference sequence). CDR3 length equals 14 residues. J was trimmed by 7 bases and V by 6 bases; bases with no gene match: 7. The CDR3 DNA is TGTGCCACCAGGATGACAGGGGGGGGACAGCCCCAGCATTTT. Its protein product is CATRMTGGGQPQHF.

The V gene is TRBV2, the J gene TRBJ2-1; 14 bases agree with TRBD2. The CDR3 contains 17 residues. The germline V gene encodes CDR1 SNHLY and CDR2 FYNNEI. V lost 6 bases and J lost 7; bases outside the gene matches: 11. CDR3 DNA: TGTGCCAGCAGGCTGACTAGCGGGGGGGCGGCTGGGAATGAGCAGTTCTTC. Protein sequence: CASRLTSGGAAGNEQFF.

The gene calls are TRBV10-2 and TRBJ2-2, with 8 bases that match TRBD2. Germline values: CDR1 WSHSY, CDR2 SAAADI. This CDR3 is 13 amino acids long. J was trimmed by 0 bases and V by 9 bases; bases with no gene match: 0. DNA for the CDR3: TGCGCCAGTAGCGGGACGAACACCGGGGAGCTGTTTTTT. Its translation is CASSGTNTGELFF.

V is TRBV5-4 and J is TRBJ1-1; TRBD1 matches 9 bases. With V trimmed by 2 bases and J by 5 bases, 4 bases remained unmatched. The CDR3 covers 14 residues. The V gene's germline CDR1 is SGHNT and CDR2 YYREEE (reference sequence). The CDR3 reads CASSFTGGGTEAFF. CDR3 coding DNA: TGTGCCAGCAGCTTTACAGGGGGCGGAACTGAAGCTTTCTTT.

The rearrangement joins TRBV10-3 to TRBJ1-5, with D possibly TRBD1 on 5 matching bases. CDR3 length: 19 amino acids. CDR1 ENHRY and CDR2 SYGVKD come from the germline V gene. The ends were cut back, 4 bases at V and 1 base at J, with 23 bases in the middle. The CDR3: CAISVGGASSPGSNQPQHF. The CDR3 nucleotides are TGTGCCATCAGTGTGGGTGGGGCCAGCTCCCCGGGGAGCAATCAGCCCCAGCATTTT.

The gene calls are TRBV10-3 and TRBJ1-2; D not resolved. CDR3 length equals 13 residues. Looked up from germline, CDR1 is ENHRY and CDR2 is SYGVKD. Trimming took off 2 bases at V and 7 bases at J, with 11 bases between the two ends. The CDR3 sequence: CAISEEAGFGYTF. CDR3 coding DNA: TGTGCCATCAGTGAGGAGGCGGGGTTTGGCTACACCTTC.

V and J are TRBV12-3 or TRBV12-4 and TRBJ2-7; D gene ambiguous. The CDR3 extends over 12 amino acids. The V and J ends lost 2 bases and 4 bases respectively, with 6 bases between them. CDR3: CASSLMEYEQYF. The CDR3, as DNA: TGTGCCAGCAGTTTAATGGAGTACGAGCAGTACTTC.

CDR3 nucleotides: TGCGCCAGCAGCTTGCTGGACTCCTACAATGAGCAGTTCTTC. Amino acids: CASSLLDSYNEQFF. This chain joins TRBV5-1 and TRBJ2-1, with D unclear. V dropped 1 base and J dropped 0 bases, with 5 bases sitting between them. The CDR3 covers 14 residues. Germline CDR1 is SGHRS and CDR2 is YFSETQ.

CDR3 DNA sequence: TGTGCCAGTAATCAGAGGGGTGACTCCTACGAGCAGTACTTC. It encodes CASNQRGDSYEQYF. J is TRBJ2-7 and V is TRBV19, with D perhaps given as TRBD1 or TRBD2 (5 bases each). There are 14 residues in the CDR3. Germline lookup yields CDR1 LNHDA and CDR2 SQIVND (reference sequence). Trimming stripped 7 bases from V and 0 bases from J, with 13 bases between.

The chain is built from TRBV2 and TRBJ1-1; D possibly corresponds to TRBD1 (6 bases). V lost 2 bases to trimming and J lost 5 bases, with 9 bases between them. The CDR3 length is 13 residues. Germline loops: CDR1 SNHLY, CDR2 FYNNEI. The CDR3 loop reads CASSERGGTEAFF. Written as DNA, the CDR3 is TGTGCCAGCAGTGAAAGAGGGGGAACTGAAGCTTTCTTT.

CDR3 sequence reads: CASGGGANNSPLHF. The CDR3 coding sequence is TGCGCCAGCGGGGGAGGGGCCAATAATTCACCCCTCCACTTT. The genes are TRBV10-2 and TRBJ1-6; possibly TRBD1 for D (5 bases). The germline CDR1 and CDR2 sequences are WSHSY and SAAADI. V was pared by 8 bases and J by 5 bases, with 13 bases between. The CDR3 extends over 14 amino acids.

The J gene is TRBJ1-2, the V gene TRBV2; D might be TRBD1 (5 bases). The V end lost 6 bases, the J end lost 8 bases, and 10 bases lay between the germline ends. CDR3 length equals 11 residues. Germline V CDR1 and CDR2: SNHLY, FYNNEI. The CDR3 DNA follows: TGTGCCAGCAGACAGGACCTGGGCTACACCTTC. This sequence encodes CASRQDLGYTF.

The V and J genes are TRBV28 and TRBJ2-1; TRBD1 aligns across 12 bases. Germline V gives CDR1 MDHEN, CDR2 SYDVKM. J lost 7 bases, V lost 5 bases, and 6 bases had no gene match. This CDR3 is built from 15 residues. The CDR3 sequence: CASSGTGGAGNEQFF. The CDR3 DNA follows: TGTGCCAGCAGTGGGACAGGGGGCGCGGGAAATGAGCAGTTCTTC.

The gene calls are TRBV7-2 and TRBJ1-1, with D uncertain. V dropped 6 bases and J dropped 8 bases, with 13 bases sitting between them. The CDR3 length is 12 residues. Germline CDR1 is SGHTA and CDR2 is FQGNSA. DNA for the CDR3: TGTGCCAGCAGTTATGGACGGATAGAAGCTTTCTTT. Protein: CASSYGRIEAFF.

The V call is TRBV6-1, the J call TRBJ1-3, with no clear D. V lost 2 bases and J lost 0, with 11 bases in between. This CDR3 spans 16 amino acids. CDR1 and CDR2 (germline): MNHNS, SASEGT. The CDR3 region is CASSESFGGSGNTIYF. In DNA, the CDR3 is TGTGCCAGCAGTGAATCTTTCGGCGGCTCTGGAAACACCATATATTTT.

The chain links TRBV28 to TRBJ1-5; D unresolved. The V gene lost 5 bases and the J gene lost 0 bases, with 11 bases spanning the gap. The CDR3 length is 15 residues. Germline assignment: CDR1 MDHEN and CDR2 SYDVKM. The chain's CDR3 is CASSPAGASNQPQHF. The DNA of the CDR3 is TGTGCCAGCAGTCCCGCTGGCGCTAGCAATCAGCCCCAGCATTTT.

J is TRBJ1-4 and V is TRBV4-2, with D possibly TRBD1 on 5 matching bases. V lost 0 bases and J lost 4, with 9 bases in between. Germline V gives CDR1 LGHNA, CDR2 YNFKEQ. The CDR3 runs to 15 residues. CDR3 loop: CASSQDLQVNEKLFF. The CDR3 nucleotides are TGTGCCAGCAGCCAAGACCTACAGGTTAATGAAAAACTGTTTTTT.

This clone was seen once. The gene calls are TRBV7-9 and TRBJ2-7; no firm D call. In germline, CDR1 is SEHNR, CDR2 FQNEAQ (reference sequence). The V and J ends lost 3 bases and 1 base respectively, with 4 bases between them. This CDR3 has 12 residues. CDR3 sequence (DNA): TGTGCCAGCAGCTTCTCATCCTACGAGCAGTACTTC. Translation gives CASSFSSYEQYF.

The chain recombines TRBV7-3 with TRBJ1-1; D perhaps matches TRBD1 (6 bases). V lost 4 bases and J lost 6, with 15 bases in between. CDR1 is SGHTA and CDR2 is FQGTGA in the germline V gene. The CDR3 has 14 residues. CDR3 in amino acids: CASSSPGQTSEAFF. DNA for the CDR3: TGTGCCAGCAGCTCTCCCGGACAGACCTCTGAAGCTTTCTTT.

V and J are TRBV14 and TRBJ1-4; TRBD1 matches at 10 bases. Germline CDR1 is SGHDN and CDR2 is FVKESK. The CDR3 runs to 14 residues. V shed 4 bases, J shed 7 bases, and the junction held 3 bases outside the gene matches. The CDR3 sequence is CASSRTGGLEKLFF. The CDR3 DNA follows: TGTGCCAGCAGCCGGACAGGGGGTCTTGAAAAACTGTTTTTT.